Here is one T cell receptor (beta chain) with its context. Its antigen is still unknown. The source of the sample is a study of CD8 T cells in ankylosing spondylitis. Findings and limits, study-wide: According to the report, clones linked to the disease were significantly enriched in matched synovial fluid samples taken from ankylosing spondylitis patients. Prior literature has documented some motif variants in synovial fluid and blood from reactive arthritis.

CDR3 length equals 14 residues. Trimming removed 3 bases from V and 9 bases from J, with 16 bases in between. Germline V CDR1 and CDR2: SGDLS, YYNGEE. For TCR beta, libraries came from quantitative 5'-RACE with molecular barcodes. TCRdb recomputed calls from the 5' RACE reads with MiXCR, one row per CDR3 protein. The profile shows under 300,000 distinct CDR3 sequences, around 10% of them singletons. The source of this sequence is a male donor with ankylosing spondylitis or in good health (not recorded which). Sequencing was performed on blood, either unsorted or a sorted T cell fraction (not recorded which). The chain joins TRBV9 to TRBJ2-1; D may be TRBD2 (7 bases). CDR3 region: CASSGEGDAVEQFF. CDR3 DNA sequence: TGTGCCAGCAGCGGGGAGGGGGATGCGGTTGAGCAGTTCTTC.